Reported below is one TCR beta chain. Its antigen is currently not known. No base-level quality is on record; no much larger clone is a single base apart. The donors were healthy, HIV-negative adults who had no recently reported acute infections or vaccinations. Every donor was a Caucasian adult living in Nashville, Tennessee, USA. In the unsorted samples, some 94 million PBMCs were counted, and genomic DNA was extracted using the QIAamp DNA Blood Mini kit. Blood was obtained by leukapheresis, after which PBMCs were separated by Ficoll-Histopaque density gradient centrifugation and cryopreserved in liquid nitrogen vapor phase. The record originates from a study of shared clonotypes between healthy human individuals (dated by TCRdb to 2020 to 2022). At the level of the whole study: A few men and a couple of women, aged 18 to 49 years, made up the cohort. Between about 0.85 and 10 billion PBMCs per donor were obtained by leukapheresis. The study deeply sequenced blood TCR repertoires of several healthy adults to estimate repertoire size and the extent of clonotype sharing between individuals. To increase sequencing depth and limit assay-specific biases, TCR repertoire library preparation and sequencing were carried out by different laboratories using diverse techniques. The study at large found these results: Based on pairwise subsampling, the degree of clonotype sharing among donors was expected to be affected by sequencing depth. Because the study included only a small number of donors, the genetic and exposure-history diversity represented was limited. Sampling was limited to blood, and TCR repertoires in tissue likely differ from TCR repertoires in blood.

TCR CDR3 regions were amplified from genomic DNA by multiplex PCR using the deep immunoSEQ assay. Genomic DNA extracted from each cell subset was distributed evenly over all wells of several immunoSEQ 96-well plates, and each plate served as one replicate. Each replicate PCR for unsorted PBMC received about 310 ng genomic DNA, equal to about 30,000 T cell genomes. Ten immunoSEQ deep assay plates were used to sequence the unsorted PBMC genomic DNA. Purified libraries were measured with a Qubit 3.0 fluorometer, size-checked on a Bioanalyzer 2100, and measured again with the KAPA Library Quantification kit. Every immunoSEQ 96-well plate was sequenced on a separate single-read 150-cycle Illumina NextSeq 550 flow cell. The paper's data handling went like this. Because only junctional sequences without quality scores were contained in the immunoSEQ output, filtering matching that applied to full-length reads could not be performed. To assign V/J genes and CDR3, sequences were annotated against IMGT germline references using PyIR, a Python wrapper for IgBLAST v1.9. Reads with weak V/J assignments (E-value above 1e-6), missing CDR3, stop codons, out-of-frame junctions, or ambiguous translated residues were removed. V3J clonotypes were defined as sequences sharing an identical inferred V gene, J gene, and CDR3 amino acid sequence. Percentage overlap between repertoires was computed as shared unique clonotypes divided by the size of the smaller repertoire. RTK rarefaction, the Chao1 estimator, and Recon v2.1 estimates of unobserved clonotypes were used to assess repertoire richness. This immuneACCESS table, as held by TCRdb, lists in-frame sequences with V and J called but not all clones. Of the missing ones, under half trace to an unresolved V gene in checked studies; the others have no known cause. That table supplies the V and J calls and clone size; D and trimming were determined from the DNA. Counted in this sample were fewer than 650,000 clones; around three quarters of them appeared once. Of the sample, around 12% falls within the top ten clones.

The source material was PBMCs. This clonotype was sampled from a woman in her thirties or forties in good health. Some clones in this sample may be carry-over from other donors' samples.

The CDR3 reads CASSFDTLYGYTF. The nucleotide sequence is given as TGTGCCAGCAGCTTCGACACCCTCTATGGCTACACCTTC. The V gene is TRBV7-2 and the J gene is TRBJ1-2, with no confident D gene call. The germline V gene yields SGHTA for CDR1 and FQGNSA for CDR2. Trimming takes 3 bases from V and 4 bases from J, and the germline ends sit 9 bases apart. There are 13 amino acids in the CDR3, from cysteine to phenylalanine inclusive. Of all the DNA, just the CDR3 is kept, 39 bases in frame from base 1.